This is a list of T cell receptor beta chains from one sample in a study of blood T cell repertoires in COVID-19. Using immunoSEQ multiplex PCR, the repertoire was profiled, and TCRdb retains in-frame clones only, with some absent. The sample records some 190,000 clones, over 80% being singletons. The sequenced material came from PBMCs or T cells enriched from blood (not recorded which). The receptors come from a woman younger than 45 who had been exposed to COVID-19. The CDR3 runs from the conserved cysteine through the conserved F or W. The D gene is left open where the match is weak. The size of a clone is reported for some rows only, either as once, few or many, or as a class for expanded clones.

TRBD1 TRBJ1-2 . TRBV6-1 18 TGTGCCAGCAGTGAACGGCCGGGACAGGGTATCCCCAACTATGGCTACACCTTC CASSERPGQGIPNYGYTF
. TRBJ1-5 . TRBV15 17 TGTGCCACCAGCAGACAGCCCAGGGTGGTTGGCAATCAGCCCCAGCATTTT CATSRQPRVVGNQPQHF
. TRBJ2-7 . TRBV10-3 12 TGTGCCATCAGTACGACGGGCTACGAGCAGTACTTC CAISTTGYEQYF
TRBD1 TRBJ2-1 many TRBV5-5 15 TGTGCCAGCAGCTTGAGGGGACAGGGGAACAATGAGCAGTTCTTC CASSLRGQGNNEQFF
. TRBJ1-5 . TRBV12-3/TRBV12-4 12 TGTGCCAGCAGCCCAAACCGGTTGCCCCAGCATTTT CASSPNRLPQHF
TRBD1 TRBJ2-7 . TRBV7-8 16 TGTGCCAGCAGCTCGGGGGACAGGACGTTCTCCTACGAGCAGTACTTC CASSSGDRTFSYEQYF
. TRBJ1-1 . TRBV18 13 TGTGCCAGCTCACTCGACAGTAACACTGAAGCTTTCTTT CASSLDSNTEAFF
TRBD1 TRBJ1-5 . TRBV4-1 17 TGCGCCAGCAGCCAAGGCCAGGGGGACGACAGCAATCAGCCCCAGCATTTT CASSQGQGDDSNQPQHF
. TRBJ1-4 . TRBV27 14 TGTGCCAGCAGTTTGGGGGGAACTAATGAAAAACTGTTTTTT CASSLGGTNEKLFF
. TRBJ1-2 many TRBV5-4 15 TGTGCCAGCAGCTTGGAACGGGTAGCAAACTATGGCTACACCTTC CASSLERVANYGYTF
TRBD2 TRBJ2-5 . TRBV5-1 15 TGCGCCAGCAGCGCGCCGGATAGCGGGGGTGAGACCCAGTACTTC CASSAPDSGGETQYF
. TRBJ2-2 once TRBV19 15 TGTGCCACCTCGACCGGGGGGCTGAACACCGGGGAGCTGTTTTTT CATSTGGLNTGELFF
. TRBJ1-1 . TRBV6-5 14 TGTGCCAGCAGTTACCGGCAGGTGGACACTGAAGCTTTCTTT CASSYRQVDTEAFF
. TRBJ2-3 . TRBV7-2 13 TGTGCCAGCAGCTTAGCCTCTAGCGTTACGCAGTATTTT CASSLASSVTQYF
TRBD1 TRBJ1-1 . TRBV5-6 18 TGTGCCAGCAGCAGACGAGCCGGGACAGACTACATGAACACTGAAGCTTTCTTT CASSRRAGTDYMNTEAFF
. TRBJ1-4 . TRBV6-4 16 TGTGCCAGCAGTGACTCGAGGATTCGCGCAATTGAAAAACTGTTTTTT CASSDSRIRAIEKLFF
. TRBJ1-1 . TRBV7-6 14 TGTGCCAGCAGCCCCCTCGGGATGAACACTGAAGCTTTCTTT CASSPLGMNTEAFF